These 13 T cell receptor beta chains were all obtained from the same sample, sequenced in a study of neurological immune-mediated disorders. The time point here: longitudinal time-point 2. TCRdb recomputed calls from the 5' RACE reads with MiXCR, one row per CDR3 protein. Of approximately 31,000 distinct CDR3 sequences in the sample, approximately 13% are singletons; the top ten hold about 2.5%. Input material: PBMCs. These receptors all stem from a woman aged 35 to 49 in good health.

Written as DNA, the CDR3 is TGTGCCAGCAGCACCGGGCCAGGGGAAGAGACCCAGTACTTC. It codes for CASSTGPGEETQYF. The chain is built from TRBV7-7 and TRBJ2-5; D might be TRBD1 (6 bases). CDR1 and CDR2 from the germline V gene are SSHAT and FNYEAQ (reference sequence). Trimming pared 5 bases from V and 3 bases from J, leaving 13 bases between. CDR3 length: 14 amino acids.

The sample holds many counts of this clonotype. The V and J genes are TRBV29-1 and TRBJ2-7, with TRBD1 identical over 12 bases. This CDR3 region has 13 residues. V shed 6 bases, J shed 6 bases, and the junction held 6 bases outside the gene matches. CDR1 is SQVTM, CDR2 ANQGSEA, per germline. The chain's CDR3 is CSVAGTGGVEQYF. The CDR3 DNA reads TGCAGCGTAGCCGGGACAGGGGGCGTCGAGCAGTACTTC.

There are many counts of this clonotype. The chain has TRBV5-1 and TRBJ1-4; 7 positions match TRBD1. Germline V gene data show CDR1 as SGHRS and CDR2 as YFSETQ. The CDR3 has 16 amino acids. Trimming removed 0 bases from V and 8 bases from J; junction bases left unmatched: 10. The CDR3 DNA follows: TGCGCCAGCAGCTTGGACGTAGGGGGCCTCGGGGAAAAACTGTTTTTT. It yields the protein CASSLDVGGLGEKLFF.

This clonotype is medium-sized (0.01 to 0.1%). This chain connects TRBV5-1 to TRBJ2-3; no clear D. Germline CDR1 reads SGHRS; CDR2 reads YFSETQ. This CDR3 has 15 residues. Trimming removed 0 bases from V and 2 bases from J, with 10 bases in between. The CDR3 reads CASSLGQKPTDTQYF. The CDR3 bases are TGCGCCAGCAGCTTGGGTCAGAAACCCACAGATACGCAGTATTTT.

In this sample, this clonotype turned up many times. This rearrangement joins TRBV4-2 to TRBJ2-2, with 8 bases matching TRBD2. This CDR3 is built from 15 residues. CDR1 is LGHNA and CDR2 is YNFKEQ in the germline V gene. The junction had 10 bases not matched to a gene; V was cut back by 10 bases and J by 3 bases. The CDR3 coding sequence is TGTGCCACCAAGAGCGGGGGCGGGGACACCGGGGAGCTGTTTTTT. The encoded protein is CATKSGGGDTGELFF.

This clonotype came up many times. The chain employs TRBV7-9 and TRBJ1-2; TRBD1 aligns across 11 bases. Looked up from germline, CDR1 is SEHNR and CDR2 is FQNEAQ (reference sequence). Trimming cost V 5 bases and J 1 base; bases outside gene matches: 6. The CDR3 extends over 16 amino acids. The CDR3 coding sequence is TGTGCCAGCAGCCCCAAGGGACAGGGGGTTAACTATGGCTACACCTTC. Translation: CASSPKGQGVNYGYTF.

This clonotype was seen repeatedly, ten times or more. A much larger clone lies a single base off, so this may be a read error. The rearrangement links TRBV7-2 to TRBJ1-5; unclear D gene. Trimming took off 10 bases at V and 4 bases at J, with 20 bases between the two ends. This CDR3 has 15 residues. The germline V gene encodes CDR1 SGHTA and CDR2 FQGNSA. The DNA of the CDR3 is TGTGCCAACAGTCTCTGGGCCGGAGGGAATCAGCCCCAGCATTTT. This codes for CANSLWAGGNQPQHF.

This clonotype showed up many times. A read error may explain this, as a much larger clone is one base away. V is TRBV3-1 and J is TRBJ2-3; possible D gene TRBD2, 6 bases. The CDR3 sequence is 14 residues long. Germline V lookup: CDR1 LGHDT, CDR2 YNNKEL (reference sequence). CDR3 nucleotides: TGTGTCAGCAGCCTATCGGCGGGAACAGATACGCAGTATTTT. This codes for CVSSLSAGTDTQYF.

This clonotype was observed many times. The V gene is TRBV6-5, the J gene TRBJ1-1, with TRBD1 as a possible D gene (6 bases). V was clipped by 10 bases and J by 0 bases, with 24 bases between them. The CDR3 sequence is 17 residues long. The germline CDR1 and CDR2 sequences are MNHEY and SVGAGI. The CDR3 here is CATPGQIPLPMNTEAFF. The CDR3 region has the DNA TGTGCCACCCCAGGACAGATCCCGCTTCCCATGAACACTGAAGCTTTCTTT.

This clonotype has ten or more counts. The CDR3, as DNA: TGTGCCACCGGGGACAGGGGCTACACAGATACGCAGTATTTT. Encoded protein: CATGDRGYTDTQYF. This chain joins TRBV15 and TRBJ2-3; 10 nucleotides agree with TRBD1. The V and J ends lost 8 bases and 2 bases, in that order; junction bases with no gene match: 4. Germline values: CDR1 LNHNV, CDR2 YYDKDF (reference sequence). This CDR3 spans 14 amino acids.

This clonotype was recorded many times. This chain links TRBV20-1 with TRBJ2-7; 12 positions match TRBD2. The germline V gene has CDR1 DFQATT and CDR2 SNEGSKA (reference sequence). This CDR3 region has 14 residues. J lost 3 bases, V lost 4 bases, and 4 bases had no gene match. Here the CDR3 DNA reads TGCAGTGCTACCGAGACTAGCGGGAGCTACGAGCAGTACTTC. Its translation is CSATETSGSYEQYF.

This clonotype was counted at least ten times. In DNA form, the CDR3 reads TGTGCCAGCAGCGTAGGAGGTTCGGGCGGCTATAATTCACCCCTCCACTTT. Translated, it gives CASSVGGSGGYNSPLHF. The chain employs TRBV7-2 and TRBJ1-6; D call uncertain. The V gene's germline CDR1 is SGHTA and CDR2 FQGNSA. The CDR3 totals 17 residues. V was clipped by 5 bases and J by 3 bases, with 17 bases between them.

The chain carries TRBV5-1 and TRBJ2-1; D is perhaps TRBD1 or TRBD2 (6 bases each). The germline V and J ends were trimmed by 5 bases and 9 bases, with 27 bases remaining between them. Per the germline V gene, CDR1 is SGHRS and CDR2 is YFSETQ. The CDR3 covers 17 residues. This chain's CDR3 is CASRREGGTGFPGEQFF. In DNA form, the CDR3 reads TGCGCCAGCAGACGAGAGGGGGGTACAGGTTTTCCGGGTGAGCAGTTCTTC.